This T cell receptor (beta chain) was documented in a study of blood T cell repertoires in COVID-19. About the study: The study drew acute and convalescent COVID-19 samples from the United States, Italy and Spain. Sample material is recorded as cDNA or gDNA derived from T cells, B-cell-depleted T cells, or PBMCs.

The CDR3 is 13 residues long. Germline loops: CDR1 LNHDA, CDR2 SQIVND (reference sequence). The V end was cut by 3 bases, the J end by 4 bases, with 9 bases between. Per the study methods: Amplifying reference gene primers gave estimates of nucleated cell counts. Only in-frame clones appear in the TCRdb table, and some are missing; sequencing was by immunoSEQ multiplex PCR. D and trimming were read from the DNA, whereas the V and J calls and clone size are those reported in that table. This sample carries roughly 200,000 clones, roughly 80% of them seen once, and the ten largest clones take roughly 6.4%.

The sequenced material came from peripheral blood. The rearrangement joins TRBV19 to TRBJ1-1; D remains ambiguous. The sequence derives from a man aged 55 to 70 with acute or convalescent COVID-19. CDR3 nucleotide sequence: TGTGCCAGTAGTATGGAGCGGGGCACTGAAGCTTTCTTT. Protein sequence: CASSMERGTEAFF.